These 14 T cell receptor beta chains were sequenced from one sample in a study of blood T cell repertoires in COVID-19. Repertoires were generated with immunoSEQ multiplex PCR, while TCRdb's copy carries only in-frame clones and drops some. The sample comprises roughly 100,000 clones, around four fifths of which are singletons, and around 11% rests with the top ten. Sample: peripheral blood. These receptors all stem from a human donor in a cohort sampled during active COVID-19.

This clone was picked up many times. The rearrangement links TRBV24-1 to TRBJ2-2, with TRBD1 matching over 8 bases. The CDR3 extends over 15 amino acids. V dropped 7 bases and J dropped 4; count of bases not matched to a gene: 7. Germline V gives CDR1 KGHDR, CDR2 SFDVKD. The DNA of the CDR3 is TGTGCCACCAGCGACTCGACAGGGGTCACCGGGGAGCTGTTTTTT. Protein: CATSDSTGVTGELFF.

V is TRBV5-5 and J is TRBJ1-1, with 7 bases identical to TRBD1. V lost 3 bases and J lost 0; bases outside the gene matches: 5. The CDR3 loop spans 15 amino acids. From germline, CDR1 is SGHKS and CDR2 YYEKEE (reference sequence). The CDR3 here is CASSWGQPMNTEAFF. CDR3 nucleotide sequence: TGTGCCAGCAGCTGGGGACAGCCTATGAACACTGAAGCTTTCTTT.

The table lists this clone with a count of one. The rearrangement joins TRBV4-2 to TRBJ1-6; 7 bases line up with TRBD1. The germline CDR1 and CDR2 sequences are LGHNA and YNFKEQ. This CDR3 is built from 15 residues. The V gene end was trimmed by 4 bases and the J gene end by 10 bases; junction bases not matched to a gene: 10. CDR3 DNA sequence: TGTGCCAGCAGCCCGCCGACAGGGAGTAACTCACCCCTCCACTTT. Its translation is CASSPPTGSNSPLHF.

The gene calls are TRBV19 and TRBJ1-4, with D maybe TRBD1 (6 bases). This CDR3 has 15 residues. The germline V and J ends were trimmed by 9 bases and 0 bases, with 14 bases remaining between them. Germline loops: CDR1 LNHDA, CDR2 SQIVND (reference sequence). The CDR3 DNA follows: TGTGCCAGCAGAACCTCAGGGGCAACTAATGAAAAACTGTTTTTT. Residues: CASRTSGATNEKLFF.

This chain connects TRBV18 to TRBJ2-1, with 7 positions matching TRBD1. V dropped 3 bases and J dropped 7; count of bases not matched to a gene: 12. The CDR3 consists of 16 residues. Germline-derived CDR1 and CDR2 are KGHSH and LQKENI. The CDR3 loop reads CASSPDSVGQRNEQFF. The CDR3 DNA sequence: TGTGCCAGCTCACCTGATTCTGTGGGACAGAGAAATGAGCAGTTCTTC.

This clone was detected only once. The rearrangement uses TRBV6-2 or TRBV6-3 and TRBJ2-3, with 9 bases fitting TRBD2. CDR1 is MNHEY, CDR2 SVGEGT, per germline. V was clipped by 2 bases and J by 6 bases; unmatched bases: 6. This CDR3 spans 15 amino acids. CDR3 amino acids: CASSYGAGGRDTQYF. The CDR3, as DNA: TGTGCCAGCAGTTACGGTGCGGGGGGGCGTGATACGCAGTATTTT.

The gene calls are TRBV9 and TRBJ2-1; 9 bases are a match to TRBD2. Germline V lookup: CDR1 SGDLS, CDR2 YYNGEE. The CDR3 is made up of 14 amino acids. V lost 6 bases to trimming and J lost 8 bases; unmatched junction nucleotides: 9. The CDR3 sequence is CASNLRGGEYEQFF. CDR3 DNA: TGTGCCAGCAACCTTCGCGGGGGGGAGTATGAGCAGTTCTTC.

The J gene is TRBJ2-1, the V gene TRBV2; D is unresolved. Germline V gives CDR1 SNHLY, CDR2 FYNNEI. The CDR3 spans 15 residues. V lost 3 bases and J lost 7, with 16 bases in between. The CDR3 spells CASSDYRYPRNEQFF. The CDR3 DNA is TGTGCCAGCAGTGACTACCGGTACCCCCGAAATGAGCAGTTCTTC.

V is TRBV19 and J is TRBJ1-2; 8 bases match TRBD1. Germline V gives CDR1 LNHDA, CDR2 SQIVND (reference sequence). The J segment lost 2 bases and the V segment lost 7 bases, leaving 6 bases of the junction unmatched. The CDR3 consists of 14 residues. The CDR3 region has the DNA TGTGCCAGTATCGGACAGGGAAGGAACTATGGCTACACCTTC. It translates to CASIGQGRNYGYTF.

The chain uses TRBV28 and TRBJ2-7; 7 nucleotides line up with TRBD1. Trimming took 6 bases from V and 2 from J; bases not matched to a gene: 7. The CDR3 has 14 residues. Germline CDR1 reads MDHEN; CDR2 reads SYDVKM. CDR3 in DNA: TGTGCCAGCAGCCCTCCTGGGACAGCCTACGAGCAGTACTTC. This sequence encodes CASSPPGTAYEQYF. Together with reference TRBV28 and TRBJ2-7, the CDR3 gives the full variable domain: DVKVTQSSRYLVKRTGEKVFLECVQDMDHENMFWYRQDPGLGLRLIYFSYDVKMKEKGDIPEGYSVSREKKERFSLILESASTNQTSMYLCASSPPGTAYEQYFGPGTRLTVT.

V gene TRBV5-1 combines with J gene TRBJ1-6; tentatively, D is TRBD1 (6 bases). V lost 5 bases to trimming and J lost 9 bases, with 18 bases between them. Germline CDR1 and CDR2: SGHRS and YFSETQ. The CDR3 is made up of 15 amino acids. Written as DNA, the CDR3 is TGCGCCAGCAGTCCCGGACCCGAAGGGGGTTCACCCCTCCACTTT. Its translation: CASSPGPEGGSPLHF.

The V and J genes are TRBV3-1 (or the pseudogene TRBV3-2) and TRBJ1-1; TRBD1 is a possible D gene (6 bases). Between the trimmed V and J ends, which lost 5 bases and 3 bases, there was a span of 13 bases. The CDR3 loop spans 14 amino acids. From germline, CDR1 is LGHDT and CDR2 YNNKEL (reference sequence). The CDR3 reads CASSTEGVHTEAFF. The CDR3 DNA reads TGTGCCAGCAGCACCGAGGGGGTCCACACTGAAGCTTTCTTT.

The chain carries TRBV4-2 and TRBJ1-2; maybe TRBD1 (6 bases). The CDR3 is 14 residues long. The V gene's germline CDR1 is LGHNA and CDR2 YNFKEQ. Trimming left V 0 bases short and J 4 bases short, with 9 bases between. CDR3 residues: CASSQEVRGYGYTF. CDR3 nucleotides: TGTGCCAGCAGCCAAGAGGTCAGGGGCTATGGCTACACCTTC.

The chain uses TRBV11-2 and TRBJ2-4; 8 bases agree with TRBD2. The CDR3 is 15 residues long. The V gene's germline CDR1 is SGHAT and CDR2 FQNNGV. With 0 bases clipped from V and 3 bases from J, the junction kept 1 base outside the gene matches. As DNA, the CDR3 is TGTGCCAGCAGCTTAGAAGCGGGGGTCAAAAACATTCAGTACTTC. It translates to CASSLEAGVKNIQYF. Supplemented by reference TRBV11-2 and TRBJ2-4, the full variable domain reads EAGVAQSPRYKIIEKRQSVAFWCNPISGHATLYWYQQILGQGPKLLIQFQNNGVVDDSQLPKDRFSAERLKGVDSTLKIQPAKLEDSAVYLCASSLEAGVKNIQYFGAGTRLSVL.